The 20 T cell receptor beta chains in this list originate from one sample, sequenced in a study of regulatory T cells in long-lasting Graves disease. Construction of TCR beta libraries relied on iRepertoire HTBI primers and on Arm-PCR targeting CDR3 regions. Each CDR3 protein is one row after TCRdb ran MiXCR on the multiplex PCR reads. This table holds about 400,000 distinct CDR3 sequences, roughly 17% found once. Time point of the sample: newly diagnosed GD, antithyroid drugs for less than 3 months. PBMC RNA served as the TCR library source. The sample also formed part of further work on T cells in Graves' hyperthyroidism and ophthalmopathy.

The sequenced sample was peripheral blood mononuclear cells (PBMCs), obtained at new diagnosis, from a patient treated with antithyroid drugs. Receptors were obtained from a woman under 30 with Graves disease.

This clonotype was seen a handful of times. V is TRBV9 and J is TRBJ1-6; 7 positions match TRBD1. CDR1 and CDR2 from the germline V gene are SGDLS and YYNGEE. Germline trimming cut 3 bases from V and 6 bases from J; bases unmatched to any gene: 9. The CDR3 sequence is 16 residues long. CDR3 loop: CASSAGTATINSPLHF. Written as DNA, the CDR3 is TGTGCCAGCAGCGCCGGGACAGCTACAATTAATTCACCCCTCCACTTT. The whole variable domain, filled in from reference TRBV9 and TRBJ1-6, reads DSGVTQTPKHLITATGQRVTLRCSPRSGDLSVYWYQQSLDQGLQFLIQYYNGEERAKGNILERFSAQQFPDLHSELNLSSLELGDSALYFCASSAGTATINSPLHFGNGTRLTVT.

Note on this clonotype: The junction does not match germline at one end; this may be a read error. The V call is TRBV2, the J call TRBJ1-3; D not resolved. The CDR3 is 16 residues long. Germline V CDR1 and CDR2: SNHLY, FYNNEI. The CDR3, as DNA: TGTGCCAGCAGTCCTCGAGTTTCTGTCTCTGGAAACACCATGTATTTT. It yields the protein CASSPRVSVSGNTMYF.

At least ten counts were recorded for this clonotype. The chain employs TRBV30 and TRBJ2-3; D unresolved. CDR1 GTSNPN and CDR2 SVGIG come from the germline V gene (reference sequence). CDR3 length: 11 amino acids. Trimming pared 1 base from V and 5 bases from J, leaving 4 bases between. The CDR3 spells CAWSGVDTQYF. The CDR3 DNA sequence: TGTGCCTGGAGTGGTGTAGATACGCAGTATTTT.

This clonotype has a count of ten or more. The chain uses TRBV12-3 or TRBV12-4 and TRBJ2-1, with 11 bases aligning to TRBD2. V shed 5 bases and J 4 bases; nucleotides not matched to a gene: 4. CDR3 length: 15 residues. The CDR3 region has the DNA TGTGCCAGCAGTACTAGCGGGAGTTCGTACAATGAGCAGTTCTTC. It specifies CASSTSGSSYNEQFF.

In regard to this clonotype: One end of the junction is discordant with germline, which a read error may explain. This chain uses TRBV7-9 with TRBJ2-5; TRBD1 matches at 9 bases. CDR3 length equals 14 residues. The germline V gene has CDR1 SEHNR and CDR2 FQNEAQ (reference sequence). The CDR3 loop is CASQSRDRAETQYF. The CDR3 nucleotides read TGCGCCAGCCAATCGAGGGACAGGGCAGAGACCCAGTACTTC.

This clonotype was recorded at least ten times. This chain links TRBV7-8 with TRBJ2-1; D may be TRBD2 (6 bases). Looked up from germline, CDR1 is SGHVS and CDR2 is FQNEAQ. V gave up 7 bases and J gave up 5 bases, with 18 bases separating them. CDR3 length equals 15 residues. The CDR3 coding sequence is TGTGCCAGCACCCTAGTCGGGACTTCCAACAATGAGCAGTTCTTC. Translation: CASTLVGTSNNEQFF.

Notes on this clonotype: A read error may be the cause here, since a much bigger clone is one base away. This sequence joins TRBV2 and TRBJ1-1, with 10 bases lining up with TRBD1. The CDR3 runs to 13 residues. The V and J ends lost 6 bases and 4 bases, in that order; junction bases with no gene match: 2. CDR1 SNHLY and CDR2 FYNNEI come from the germline V gene. This CDR3 reads CASRGQGSTEAFF. CDR3 DNA: TGTGCCAGCAGGGGACAGGGGAGCACTGAAGCTTTCTTT.

The chain recombines TRBV27 with TRBJ2-1; D is perhaps TRBD1 or TRBD2 (6 bases each). The CDR3 length is 14 residues. Trimming took off 7 bases at V and 1 base at J, with 11 bases between the two ends. The germline V gene has CDR1 MNHEY and CDR2 SMNVEV (reference sequence). The CDR3 DNA follows: TGTGCCAGCAAGGAGGGGGGATCCTACAATGAGCAGTTCTTC. Translated, it gives CASKEGGSYNEQFF.

The chain couples TRBV6-1 to TRBJ1-1; D is uncertain. Looked up from germline, CDR1 is MNHNS and CDR2 is SASEGT. The ends were cut back, 5 bases at V and 1 base at J, with 14 bases in the middle. CDR3 length equals 15 residues. The CDR3 is CASSPSLAKNTEAFF. As DNA, the CDR3 is TGTGCCAGCAGTCCTTCCCTGGCCAAGAACACTGAAGCTTTCTTT.

There are many counts of this clonotype. The gene calls are TRBV2 and TRBJ1-2; tentatively, D is TRBD1 (6 bases). The germline gives CDR1 SNHLY, CDR2 FYNNEI. The CDR3 runs to 14 residues. V dropped 8 bases and J dropped 5 bases, with 18 bases sitting between them. The chain's CDR3 is CASPGGTFPYGYTF. Here the CDR3 DNA reads TGTGCCAGCCCAGGAGGGACATTCCCATATGGCTACACCTTC.

In this sample, this clonotype turned up many times. The CDR3 sequence is CASSLDRIGQSTNEKLFF. The CDR3 DNA reads as TGTGCCAGCAGCTTAGATCGAATCGGGCAGTCAACTAATGAAAAACTGTTTTTT. The chain couples TRBV7-9 to TRBJ1-4; no firm D call. This CDR3 has 18 residues. CDR1 SEHNR and CDR2 FQNEAQ come from the germline V gene (reference sequence). Trimming shortened V by 1 base and J by 0 bases, and 15 bases separated the two germline ends.

This sequence joins TRBV29-1 and TRBJ2-7, with D unclear. The length of the CDR3 is 13 residues. The V gene lost 7 bases and the J gene lost 1 base, with 14 bases spanning the gap. The germline V gene has CDR1 SQVTM and CDR2 ANQGSEA. In nucleotides, the CDR3 is TGCAGCGCTATAAGCAGTGGATCCTACGAGCAGTACTTC. Amino acids: CSAISSGSYEQYF.

This clonotype came up many times. The V call is TRBV5-1, the J call TRBJ1-1; D remains ambiguous. The V end lost 0 bases, the J end lost 0 bases, and 6 bases lay between the germline ends. The CDR3 extends over 14 amino acids. Germline-derived CDR1 and CDR2 are SGHRS and YFSETQ. CDR3 sequence (DNA): TGCGCCAGCAGCTTGGGTGTAGTGAACACTGAAGCTTTCTTT. This encodes CASSLGVVNTEAFF.

The chain combines TRBV9 with TRBJ2-5; 16 positions agree with TRBD2. There are 19 residues in the CDR3. Germline CDR1 and CDR2: SGDLS and YYNGEE. With 2 bases clipped from V and 5 bases from J, the junction kept 12 bases outside the gene matches. The CDR3 is CASSVLGTSGGASRETQYF. CDR3 DNA sequence: TGTGCCAGCAGCGTCCTTGGGACTAGCGGGGGGGCCTCTAGGGAGACCCAGTACTTC.

V usage is TRBV7-9 and J usage is TRBJ2-7, with 8 bases that match TRBD1. Trimming cost V 5 bases and J 6 bases; bases outside gene matches: 9. CDR3 length: 14 amino acids. Germline V gene lookup returns CDR1 SEHNR and CDR2 FQNEAQ (reference sequence). The chain's CDR3 is CASSPRTGTSEQYF. In DNA, the CDR3 is TGTGCCAGCAGCCCACGGACAGGGACCAGCGAGCAGTACTTC.

This clonotype was detected ten times or more. This rearrangement joins TRBV6-2 or TRBV6-3 to TRBJ1-2; TRBD1 matches at 7 bases. Germline CDR1 and CDR2: MNHEY and SVGEGT. V gave up 6 bases and J gave up 0 bases; unmatched junction bases: 1. CDR3 length equals 13 residues. The CDR3 region has the DNA TGTGCCAGCAGAACAGGGGCTAACTATGGCTACACCTTC. Protein product: CASRTGANYGYTF.

The chain links TRBV5-5 to TRBJ2-3; 7 nucleotides match TRBD1. The CDR3 covers 16 residues. Germline loops: CDR1 SGHKS, CDR2 YYEKEE (reference sequence). Trimming cost V 3 bases and J 2 bases; bases outside gene matches: 9. CDR3 coding DNA: TGTGCCAGCAGCTCGGGACAGTGGGACCTCACAGATACGCAGTATTTT. It yields the protein CASSSGQWDLTDTQYF.

This clonotype was observed a handful of times. This chain uses TRBV20-1 with TRBJ1-5; TRBD1 might be the D (5 bases). The CDR3 runs 12 residues. Germline assignment: CDR1 DFQATT and CDR2 SNEGSKA (reference sequence). Deletions cut 6 bases from V and 3 bases from J, with 9 bases between. The CDR3, as DNA: TGCAGTGCCCGGGACGTCAATCAGCCCCAGCATTTT. Encoded protein: CSARDVNQPQHF.

As for this clonotype: One base separates it from a far larger clone, so it is likely a read error. The V gene is TRBV2, the J gene TRBJ2-1; 13 bases are shared with TRBD2. Germline V CDR1 and CDR2: SNHLY, FYNNEI. The CDR3 runs to 21 residues. The chain's CDR3 is CASSLVRPGLAGLSSCNEQFF. CDR3 DNA sequence: TGTGCCAGCAGCTTAGTCAGACCGGGACTAGCGGGACTAAGCTCCTGCAATGAGCAGTTCTTC.

This clonotype was counted at least ten times. The CDR3 loop reads CASSQNDGYTF. For the CDR3, the DNA is TGTGCCAGCAGCCAAAACGATGGCTACACCTTC. V is TRBV3-1 and J is TRBJ1-2, with D uncertain. CDR3 length: 11 amino acids. V was clipped by 2 bases and J by 6 bases, with 4 bases between them. Germline CDR1 and CDR2: LGHDT and YNNKEL (reference sequence).